Below, one TCR beta chain is given with its context. Sequence at one end of the junction differs from germline and may be a read error. No cell sorting was done before RNA was extracted from the tissue. This record comes from a study of tumor and adjacent non-tumor tissue in lung cancer. TCRbeta libraries were built with three rounds of nested PCR, modified from ARM-PCR. TCRdb re-called the multiplex PCR reads with MiXCR, one entry per CDR3 protein. The repertoire holds 100,000 to 150,000 distinct CDR3 sequences, with 55% to 75% as singletons. The CDR3 runs 15 residues. In germline, CDR1 is SGHRS, CDR2 YFSETQ.

Source material: lung tumor tissue. This chain joins TRBV5-1 and TRBJ1-6, with D maybe TRBD1 (6 bases). The sequence was obtained from a man younger than 45 with non-small cell lung cancer. CDR3 nucleotide sequence: TGCGCCAGCAGCTGGCAGGGGACCTATAACTCACCCCTCCACTTT. Amino acids: CASSWQGTYNSPLHF.